The 30 T cell receptor gamma chains below come from one sample, sequenced in a study of γδ T cells in repeated Plasmodium falciparum infection. Bulk repertoires came from Vgamma9/Vdelta2+ or Vdelta2-negative gammadelta T cells flow-sorted from PBMC. TCRdb made new clone calls on the multiplex PCR reads using CATT. This table holds 20,000 to 30,000 gamma-chain clones, over 2.5% found once. Sequencing was performed on gamma-delta T cells from blood. These receptors were collected from a pool of human donors (malaria-infected and uninfected, not separated).

Of note for this clone: TCRdb lists the protein of a much larger clone for this DNA, which differs at residue 4, so this is likely a read error; the protein given here is translated from the DNA itself. The chain joins TRGV9 to TRGJP. The J gene was not available in TCRdb and was assigned here by matching the DNA to germline segments. J lost 7 bases, V lost 11 bases, and 23 bases had no gene match. This CDR3 comprises 19 residues. The germline gives CDR1 GITISATS, CDR2 ISYDGTV (reference sequence). Here the CDR3 reads CACNGSIRGGELGKKIKVF. Here the CDR3 DNA reads TGTGCCTGCAACGGGAGTATAAGGGGAGGCGAGTTGGGCAAAAAAATCAAGGTATTT.

This clone was found many times. The protein held in TCRdb is that of a much larger clone and does not match this DNA's translation at residue 3, likely because of a read error; the protein shown is translated from the DNA. This chain connects TRGV4 to TRGJ1 or TRGJ2. CDR1 and CDR2 from the germline V gene are EGSTGY and YDSYTSSV. There are 11 residues in the CDR3. CDR3 coding DNA: TGTGCCGCCTGGGATGGGCCTGGGAAACTCTTT. Amino acids: CAAWDGPGKLF.

Notes on this clone: One base separates it from a far larger clone, so it is likely a read error. The J segment was not called; the V segment is TRGV9. CDR1 and CDR2 (germline): GITISATS, ISYDGTV (reference sequence). The CDR3 totals 20 residues. For the CDR3, the DNA is TGTGCCTTGTGGGAGACGACGGGTGGGGGAGGCGAGTTGGGCAAAAAAATCAAGGTATTC. This translates into CALWETTGGGGELGKKIKVF.

This clone has at least ten counts. TCRdb's entry gives the protein of a much larger clone, which mismatches this DNA's translation at residue 7, likely from a read error; the protein reported here is translated from the DNA. The V and J genes are TRGV9 and TRGJP1. The germline gives CDR1 GITISATS, CDR2 ISYDGTV (reference sequence). The V and J ends lost 1 base and 0 bases, in that order; junction bases with no gene match: 2. The CDR3 is made up of 15 amino acids. The CDR3 is CALWEVHTTGWFKIF. In DNA form, the CDR3 reads TGTGCCTTGTGGGAGGTTCATACCACTGGTTGGTTCAAGATATTT.

There are many counts of this clone. The rearrangement joins TRGV9 to TRGJP. The CDR3 spans 15 residues. Trimming cost V 2 bases and J 9 bases; bases outside gene matches: 4. Germline V CDR1 and CDR2: GITISATS, ISYDGTV (reference sequence). This chain's CDR3 is CALWEDRLGKKIKVF. The CDR3 DNA sequence: TGTGCCTTGTGGGAGGATCGGTTGGGCAAAAAAATCAAGGTATTT.

At least ten counts were recorded for this clone. This sequence is one base from a far larger clone and is likely a read error. This sequence joins TRGV9 and TRGJ1 or TRGJ2. This CDR3 is 13 amino acids long. Germline CDR1 GITISATS, CDR2 ISYDGTV (reference sequence). CDR3 sequence reads: CALREVRYYKKLF. The CDR3 nucleotides are TGTGCCTTGCGGGAGGTGCGTTATTATAAGAAACTCTTT.

This clone has a handful of counts. The chain couples TRGV2 to TRGJ1 or TRGJ2. Here the J gene came from matching the DNA to germline, since TCRdb omits it. With V trimmed by 0 bases and J by 10 bases, 9 bases remained unmatched. Germline V gene lookup returns CDR1 EGSNGY and CDR2 YDSYNSKV. This CDR3 is built from 13 residues. The CDR3 is CATWDGRVGKKLF. The CDR3 coding sequence is TGTGCCACCTGGGACGGGCGAGTTGGAAAGAAACTCTTT.

This clone was detected many times. Because the CDR3's place on the DNA is in doubt, the DNA is left out and the CDR3 is given as listed by TCRdb. The J gene is uncalled and the V gene is TRGV4. CDR1 is EGSTGY and CDR2 is YDSYTSSV in the germline V gene. 32 amino acids form the CDR3, both terminal residues included. This CDR3 reads CATWDGQVIIRNSLAVEQHLLSQVSIGRIQHF.

This clone was seen repeatedly, ten times or more. The genes are TRGV3 and TRGJ1 or TRGJ2. The V gene's germline CDR1 is VTNTFY and CDR2 YDVSTARD (reference sequence). The V gene end was trimmed by 0 bases and the J gene end by 3 bases; junction bases not matched to a gene: 5. This CDR3 is 14 amino acids long. The CDR3 region is CATWDRNLYYKKLF. CDR3 DNA sequence: TGTGCCACCTGGGACAGGAATCTTTATTATAAGAAACTCTTT.

This clone showed up many times. Just one base apart from a much larger clone, this may be a read error. Other nucleotide sequences from this sample produce the same CDR3. This rearrangement joins TRGV9 to TRGJ1 or TRGJ2. The CDR3 loop spans 13 amino acids. Germline values: CDR1 GITISATS, CDR2 ISYDGTV (reference sequence). This CDR3 reads CALWEVPGIWKLF. CDR3 DNA sequence: TGCGCCTTGTGGGAGGTGCCCGGGATTTGGAAACTCTTT.

At least ten counts were recorded for this clone. This DNA's translation and the protein TCRdb lists, from a much larger clone, do not match at residue 12, likely due to a read error; the protein shown is translated from the DNA. The V gene is given as TRGV9, and no J gene call is available. The germline V gene encodes CDR1 GITISATS and CDR2 ISYDGTV (reference sequence). The CDR3 is 14 residues long. This chain's CDR3 is CALWEASNYYKRLF. CDR3 bases: TGTGCCTTGTGGGAGGCCTCGAATTATTATAAGAGACTCTTT.

This clone was seen at least ten times. This likely stems from a read error, as it lies one base from a far larger clone. The sample contains more than one DNA sequence encoding this CDR3. The chain uses TRGV2 and TRGJ1 or TRGJ2. No J gene is reported in TCRdb; it was inferred here by comparing the DNA with germline. The CDR3 spans 12 residues. Germline values: CDR1 EGSNGY, CDR2 YDSYNSKV. The ends lost 0 bases at V and 10 bases at J; junction bases unmatched: 6. The DNA of the CDR3 is TGTGCCACCTGGGACGGGCCTTACAAGAAACTCTTT. Translating it yields CATWDGPYKKLF.

In regard to this clone: It may be a read error: a sequence one base away is much more abundant. The CDR3 is CATWDGWGYKELF. The CDR3 DNA sequence: TGTGCCACCTGGGACGGGTGGGGTTATAAGGAACTCTTT. The genes are TRGV2 and TRGJ1 or TRGJ2. The CDR3 sequence is 13 residues long. CDR1 EGSNGY and CDR2 YDSYNSKV come from the germline V gene.

This clone was observed a few times. This DNA's translation and the protein TCRdb lists, from a much larger clone, do not match at residue 15, likely due to a read error; the protein shown is translated from the DNA. This sequence joins TRGV9 and TRGJP2. Germline V gene sequence: CDR1 GITISATS, CDR2 ISYDGTV (reference sequence). The CDR3 totals 17 residues. CDR3 sequence (DNA): TGTGCCTTGTGGGCAAAAAAAACGGAGAGGAGGGATTGGATCAGGACGTTT. This gives the protein CALWAKKTERRDWIRTF.

This clone was detected ten times or more. The TCRdb protein comes from a much larger clone and disagrees with this DNA's translation at residue 15, likely due to a read error; the protein given here is derived from the DNA. The chain is built from TRGV9 and TRGJP. The germline V gene encodes CDR1 GITISATS and CDR2 ISYDGTV (reference sequence). The CDR3 has 18 residues. DNA of the CDR3: TGTGCCTTGTGGGAGGTGACCCAATCGGAGTTGGGCAAAAAAGTCAAGGTATTT. It specifies CALWEVTQSELGKKVKVF.

Ten or more counts support this clone. The TCRdb protein comes from a much larger clone and disagrees with this DNA's translation at residue 4, likely due to a read error; the protein given here is derived from the DNA. The CDR3: CATLARGYKKLF. DNA for the CDR3: TGTGCCACCTTGGCCCGGGGTTATAAGAAACTCTTT. This chain connects TRGV2 to TRGJ1 or TRGJ2. The J gene, absent from TCRdb, was called here by matching the DNA to germline. Germline CDR1 reads EGSNGY; CDR2 reads YDSYNSKV. CDR3 size: 12 residues. The junction had 10 bases not matched to a gene; V was cut back by 8 bases and J by 6 bases.

This clone was counted only a few times. This DNA translates differently at residue 8 from the TCRdb protein, which is that of a much larger clone; a read error is likely, and the protein shown is the DNA's own translation. The V call is TRGV9, the J call TRGJ1 or TRGJ2. Germline matching of the DNA provided the J gene here, since TCRdb leaves it blank. The CDR3 extends over 11 amino acids. Trimming cost V 0 bases and J 12 bases; bases outside gene matches: 5. Germline CDR1 is GITISATS and CDR2 is ISYDGTV (reference sequence). The CDR3, as DNA: TGTGCCTTGTGGGAGGTGTCGATGAAACTCTTT. Translation: CALWEVSMKLF.

Worth noting for this clone: A far larger clone is a single base away, which makes a read error likely. This sample also contains other DNA sequences that code for the same CDR3. No call exists for the J gene, whereas the V gene is TRGV9. The CDR3 runs to 14 residues. Germline loops: CDR1 GITISATS, CDR2 ISYDGTV (reference sequence). CDR3 in DNA: TGTGCCTTGTGGGAGCTCTCTTCTCATTATAAGAAGCTCTTT. Its protein is CALWELSSHYKKLF.

In its sample, this clone was seen many times. TCRdb attributes to this sequence the protein of a much larger clone, which differs from the DNA translation at residue 6; a read error is likely, and the protein displayed is translated from the DNA. The rearrangement joins TRGV4 to TRGJ1 or TRGJ2. TCRdb supplies no J gene; here it was assigned by aligning the nucleotide sequence to germline. The CDR3 sequence is 14 residues long. Germline assignment: CDR1 EGSTGY and CDR2 YDSYTSSV. The V and J ends lost 2 bases and 5 bases, in that order; junction bases with no gene match: 9. The DNA for the CDR3 is TGTGCCACCTGGGATGAGCGGGTGAATTATAAGAAACTCTTT. It codes for CATWDERVNYKKLF.

On this clone itself: The protein given by TCRdb reflects a much larger clone and differs at residue 9 from this DNA's translation, likely from a read error; the protein shown is the DNA's translation. This chain joins TRGV3 and TRGJ1 or TRGJ2. The length of the CDR3 is 13 residues. Germline V CDR1 and CDR2: VTNTFY, YDVSTARD (reference sequence). The CDR3 coding sequence is TGTGCCACCTGGGACAGCGTTTATGATAAGAAACTCTTT. This translates into CATWDSVYDKKLF.

This clone was counted ten times or more. V gene TRGV5 combines with J gene TRGJ1 or TRGJ2. From germline, CDR1 is VINAFY and CDR2 YDVSNSKD. The CDR3 has 14 amino acids. V was pared by 0 bases and J by 3 bases, with 5 bases of the junction left unmatched. This chain's CDR3 is CATWDRPCYYKKLF. For the CDR3, the DNA is TGTGCCACCTGGGACAGGCCTTGTTATTATAAGAAACTCTTT.

This clone came up a few times. TCRdb assigns this DNA the protein of a much larger clone, which departs from its translation at residue 6; this likely reflects a read error, and the protein shown comes from translating the DNA. The chain uses TRGV2 and TRGJ1 or TRGJ2. TCRdb offers no J gene call, so here the DNA was matched to germline to obtain one. Germline loops: CDR1 EGSNGY, CDR2 YDSYNSKV. The ends lost 2 bases at V and 3 bases at J; junction bases unmatched: 7. CDR3 length equals 14 residues. CDR3 DNA sequence: TGTGCCACCTGGGACGTTTCTTTTTATTATAAGAAACTCTTT. This gives the protein CATWDVSFYYKKLF.

In its sample, this clone was seen many times. The protein given by TCRdb reflects a much larger clone and differs at residue 11 from this DNA's translation, likely from a read error; the protein shown is the DNA's translation. The V and J genes are TRGV9 and TRGJP. Assignment of the J gene here rests on matching the DNA to germline, because TCRdb gives none. This CDR3 spans 17 amino acids. Per the germline V gene, CDR1 is GITISATS and CDR2 is ISYDGTV (reference sequence). CDR3 nucleotides: TGTGCCTTGTGGGAGGTGCAAGGGGGGTTGGACAAAAAAATCAAGGTATTT. Protein: CALWEVQGGLDKKIKVF.

The table lists this clone with a few counts. The protein given by TCRdb reflects a much larger clone and differs at residue 5 from this DNA's translation, likely from a read error; the protein shown is the DNA's translation. The V and J genes are TRGV4 and TRGJP2. This CDR3 has 17 amino acids. Germline assignment: CDR1 EGSTGY and CDR2 YDSYTSSV. CDR3 protein: CATWYGPTYSSDWIKTF. CDR3 coding DNA: TGTGCCACCTGGTATGGGCCTACGTATAGTAGTGATTGGATCAAGACGTTT.

At least ten counts were recorded for this clone. The protein given by TCRdb reflects a much larger clone and differs at residue 4 from this DNA's translation, likely from a read error; the protein shown is the DNA's translation. The V call is TRGV9, the J call TRGJ1 or TRGJ2. The germline CDR1 and CDR2 sequences are GITISATS and ISYDGTV (reference sequence). Trimming at V came to 7 bases and at J to 3 bases, leaving 12 bases not matched to a gene. This CDR3 contains 14 residues. The DNA of the CDR3 is TGTGCCTTGTGTGCCCGTCCTCTTTATTATAAGAAACTCTTT. Translation gives CALCARPLYYKKLF.

Points on this clone: The amino acid sequence in TCRdb belongs to a much larger clone and departs from this DNA's translation at residue 7, likely a sequencing read error; the sequence shown is translated from the DNA. The J segment was not called; the V segment is TRGV8. Germline values: CDR1 VENAVY, CDR2 YDSYNSRV. The CDR3 loop spans 9 amino acids. CDR3 region: CATPHKELF. CDR3 sequence (DNA): TGTGCCACCCCTCATAAGGAACTCTTT.

This clone has a handful of counts. TCRdb assigns this DNA the protein of a much larger clone, which departs from its translation at residue 5; this likely reflects a read error, and the protein shown comes from translating the DNA. J is TRGJ1 or TRGJ2 and V is TRGV4. V lost 5 bases and J lost 4; bases outside the gene matches: 8. Germline CDR1 reads EGSTGY; CDR2 reads YDSYTSSV. CDR3 length equals 13 residues. The CDR3 DNA sequence: TGTGCCACCTGGGGTGGTAGCTATTATAAGAAACTCTTT. Its translation: CATWGGSYYKKLF.

This clone appeared many times. This DNA translates differently at residue 6 from the TCRdb protein, which is that of a much larger clone; a read error is likely, and the protein shown is the DNA's own translation. The V gene is TRGV8; the J gene was not called. The CDR3 covers 12 residues. Germline CDR1 reads VENAVY; CDR2 reads YDSYNSRV. CDR3 sequence reads: CATWGYYYKKLF. For the CDR3, the DNA is TGTGCCACCTGGGGCTATTATTATAAGAAACTCTTC.

This clone was counted only a few times. A far larger clone is only one base removed, so a read error is likely. This CDR3 is also generated by other DNA sequences in the sample. This chain joins TRGV9 and TRGJ1 or TRGJ2. The CDR3 runs 15 residues. Germline V lookup: CDR1 GITISATS, CDR2 ISYDGTV (reference sequence). V dropped 0 bases and J dropped 4; count of bases not matched to a gene: 9. The CDR3 nucleotides read TGTGCCTTGTGGGAGGTGCGGCTGTACTATTATAAGAAACTCTTT. It is translated as CALWEVRLYYYKKLF.

As for this clone: A far larger clone lies a single base away; this is likely a read error. The sample contains more than one DNA sequence encoding this CDR3. V gene TRGV8 combines with J gene TRGJ1 or TRGJ2. As TCRdb names no J gene, one was assigned here on the basis of a DNA match to germline. The CDR3 has 11 residues. The germline V gene has CDR1 VENAVY and CDR2 YDSYNSRV. CDR3 sequence reads: CATCWGYKKLF. The CDR3 region has the DNA TGTGCTACCTGCTGGGGTTATAAGAAACTCTTT.